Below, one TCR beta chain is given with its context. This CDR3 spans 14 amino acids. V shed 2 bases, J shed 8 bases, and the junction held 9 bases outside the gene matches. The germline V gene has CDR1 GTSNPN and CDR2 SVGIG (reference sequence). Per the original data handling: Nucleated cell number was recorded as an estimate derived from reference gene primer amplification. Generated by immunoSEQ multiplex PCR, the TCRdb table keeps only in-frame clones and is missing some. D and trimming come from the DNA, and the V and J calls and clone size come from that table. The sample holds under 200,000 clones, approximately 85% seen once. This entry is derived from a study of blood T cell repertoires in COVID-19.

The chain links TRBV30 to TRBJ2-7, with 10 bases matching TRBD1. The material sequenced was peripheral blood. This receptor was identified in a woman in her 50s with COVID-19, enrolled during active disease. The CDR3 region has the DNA TGTGCCTGGAGTCCGCCGGGACAGGGGATGAAGCAGTACTTC. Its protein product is CAWSPPGQGMKQYF.